This TCR beta chain came from a study of control samples from healthy donors and cancer patients. Generated by immunoSEQ multiplex PCR, the TCRdb table keeps only in-frame clones and is missing some. Of tens of thousands of clones in the sample, more than 70% were seen once. The germline V gene has CDR1 MNHEY and CDR2 SMNVEV (reference sequence). This CDR3 spans 13 amino acids. The ends were cut back, 4 bases at V and 5 bases at J, with 11 bases in the middle. This receptor was identified in a man in his sixties with head and neck cancer. Sequenced: PBMCs. V is TRBV27 and J is TRBJ2-5, with D maybe TRBD2 (6 bases). The DNA of the CDR3 is TGTGCCAGCAGTTACGAACGGGGGGAGACCCAGTACTTC. As protein: CASSYERGETQYF.